The 10 T cell receptor beta chains below were found in one sample sequenced in a study of cytomegalovirus exposure and HLA in healthy donors. The PCR made use of 60 Vbeta and 13 Jbeta primers. Using immunoSEQ multiplex PCR, the repertoire was profiled, and TCRdb retains in-frame clones only, with some absent. The sample lists 180,000 or so clones, around 80% occurring once. The sequencing input was PBMCs. These receptors were taken from a man aged 35 to 55 in good health and CMV-seronegative.

V and J are TRBV11-3 and TRBJ1-1, with D perhaps matching TRBD1 (5 bases). Germline V gene data show CDR1 as SGHNT and CDR2 as YENEEA. Trimming left V 1 base short and J 5 bases short, with 23 bases between. The length of the CDR3 is 18 residues. DNA of the CDR3: TGTGCCAGCAGCTTAGTTCCCCAGTTGGGGGGGTACAGGACTGAAGCTTTCTTT. Translation: CASSLVPQLGGYRTEAFF.

This chain connects TRBV18 to TRBJ2-7; 8 bases fit TRBD1. Germline CDR1 reads KGHSH; CDR2 reads LQKENI. This CDR3 comprises 13 residues. J lost 7 bases, V lost 3 bases, and 5 bases had no gene match. The CDR3 reads CASSPGTGGEQYF. In DNA form, the CDR3 reads TGTGCCAGCTCACCCGGGACAGGTGGGGAGCAGTACTTC. Complete variable domain (other parts from reference TRBV18 and TRBJ2-7): NAGVMQNPRHLVRRRGQEARLRCSPMKGHSHVYWYRQLPEEGLKFMVYLQKENIIDESGMPKERFSAEFPKEGPSILRIQQVVRGDSAAYFCASSPGTGGEQYFGPGTRLTVT.

CDR3 in DNA: TGTGCCAGCAGCTTAGCGCAGGGGGCGATTGGCGAGCAGTACTTC. Translation: CASSLAQGAIGEQYF. The V and J genes are TRBV7-8 and TRBJ2-7; 8 bases align to TRBD1. Losses at the gene ends were 0 bases for V and 6 bases for J; bases not matched to a gene: 7. Per germline, CDR1 SGHVS and CDR2 FQNEAQ. The CDR3 loop spans 15 amino acids.

This clone was seen a few times. The gene calls are TRBV6-6 and TRBJ2-4; D perhaps matches TRBD1 (5 bases). This CDR3 has 15 amino acids. CDR1 and CDR2 from the germline V gene are MNHNY and SVGAGI (reference sequence). V was shortened by 4 bases and J by 0 bases, with 10 bases between the two germline ends. This CDR3 reads CASSFRQIAKNIQYF. The CDR3 DNA reads as TGTGCCAGCAGTTTTAGACAGATAGCCAAAAACATTCAGTACTTC.

This rearrangement joins TRBV2 to TRBJ2-7; D possibly corresponds to TRBD2 (6 bases). This CDR3 has 13 residues. Per germline, CDR1 SNHLY and CDR2 FYNNEI. Trimming removed 7 bases at V and 6 bases at J, with 16 bases between. DNA for the CDR3: TGTGCCAGCAAATTCCAGGGTAGCGGCGAGCAGTACTTC. This gives the protein CASKFQGSGEQYF.

The chain is built from TRBV5-6 and TRBJ2-5, with 9 bases identical to TRBD1. Germline CDR1 is SGHDT and CDR2 is YYEEEE. This CDR3 region has 14 residues. The ends lost 3 bases at V and 4 bases at J; junction bases unmatched: 4. DNA for the CDR3: TGTGCCAGCAGCTCACAGGGGGCCGGAGAGACCCAGTACTTC. Amino acids: CASSSQGAGETQYF. Full variable domain (missing parts from reference TRBV5-6 and TRBJ2-5): DAGVTQSPTHLIKTRGQQVTLRCSPKSGHDTVSWYQQALGQGPQFIFQYYEEEERQRGNFPDRFSGHQFPNYSSELNVNALLLGDSALYLCASSSQGAGETQYFGPGTRLLVL.

This chain links TRBV30 with TRBJ1-6, with a weak D call TRBD1 (5 bases). Trimming removed 0 bases at V and 7 bases at J, with 7 bases between. Looked up from germline, CDR1 is GTSNPN and CDR2 is SVGIG (reference sequence). The CDR3 spans 13 residues. The CDR3 loop reads CAWSVQVNSPLHF. CDR3 bases: TGTGCCTGGAGTGTACAGGTGAATTCACCCCTCCACTTT.

The CDR3 is CASPGTSGVSGSYEQYF. CDR3 nucleotide sequence: TGTGCCAGTCCCGGGACTAGCGGGGTATCAGGCTCCTACGAGCAGTACTTC. V gene TRBV7-3 combines with J gene TRBJ2-7; TRBD2 matches 13 bases. In germline, CDR1 is SGHTA, CDR2 FQGTGA. The ends lost 9 bases at V and 0 bases at J; junction bases unmatched: 11. The CDR3 totals 17 residues.

This chain connects TRBV28 to TRBJ2-7; D perhaps matches TRBD1 (5 bases). Germline CDR1 MDHEN, CDR2 SYDVKM. Trimming removed 6 bases from V and 2 bases from J, with 11 bases in between. The length of the CDR3 is 13 residues. CDR3 DNA: TGTGCCAGCAGCCAACAGGTACCCTACGAGCAGTACTTC. Residues: CASSQQVPYEQYF.

This chain connects TRBV11-1 to TRBJ2-7; D is ambiguous. The CDR3 has 12 residues. Germline lookup yields CDR1 SGHAT and CDR2 FQDESV (reference sequence). Trimming took off 5 bases at V and 5 bases at J, with 10 bases between the two ends. The CDR3 sequence: CASSPAVDEQYF. CDR3 sequence (DNA): TGTGCCAGCAGCCCCGCAGTCGACGAGCAGTACTTC.